This TCR beta chain is from a study of cytomegalovirus exposure and HLA in healthy donors (dated by TCRdb to the late 2010s). General notes on the study: An earlier analysis of some 600 of the donors reported over 250 Gb of sequence data and approximately 120 million unique TCR beta sequences obtained from around 180 million T cells. The T cell repertoires of 666 subjects were profiled by immunosequencing and related to cytomegalovirus serostatus. Around 320 gigabases of sequencing data and tens of millions of unique TCR sequences were included in an early release covering around 600 HLA-typed donors. Along with the roughly 710-subject first cohort, a separate validation cohort of about 110 different subjects was used. A later genetic analysis took genome-wide SNP genotypes for about three fifths of the roughly 670 donors and used that subset as a discovery cohort. Of the roughly 400 genotyped donors, 65% to 90% were placed in the genetic ancestry cluster associated with self-reported Caucasian donors. Because of strong linkage in the cohort, roughly five DR-DQ haplotypes were treated as single units for association and clustering. On average, over 200,000 unique TCR beta nucleotide sequences were sequenced per donor among roughly 430 genotyped donors of the cohort, with roughly 18% of those sequences being non-productive. All discovery cohort repertoires had been generated using a single sequencing platform. High-throughput TCR immunosequencing, statistical association of individual TCRs with disease status, and machine learning were combined to predict cytomegalovirus infection status. In the later analysis, no new phenotypic data were used to find candidate immune exposures; instead, reliance was placed on TCR beta sequences and their occurrence across donors. A later analysis re-analyzed previously published TCR beta repertoires from hundreds of donors and added high-resolution HLA genotyping to study TCR occurrence patterns. Donor age, sex, ethnicity and CMV serostatus were compiled together with the repertoire data. The aim of the study was to test whether cataloging public T cell receptors could identify signatures of past pathogen exposure. To decide whether each TCR beta V gene segment behaved as functional or pseudogenic, an earlier analysis of some 570 of the donors relied on high-throughput TCR beta sequencing. The number of donors typed differed by locus, with 629-630 for A, B, C, DRB1 and DQB1, over 500 for DQA1, about 610 for DPA1, and approximately 470 for DPB1. HLA typing covered class I and class II loci at four-digit resolution.

Receptor amplification or capture employed the immunoSEQ multiplex PCR assay. A mixture of 60 forward primers for TCR Vbeta segments and 13 reverse primers for TCR Jbeta segments was used in the multiplex PCR. The CDR3 region of rearranged TCR beta genes was amplified from genomic DNA with a multiplex PCR assay. The amplified TCR beta libraries were sequenced on the Illumina HiSeq System as 87-base-pair reads. The published analysis was carried out like this. A later analysis counted 65 million to 90 million unique TCR beta chains across the 650 to 800 repertoires, and 10 million to 12 million of these chains were shared by at least two donors. To remove PCR and sequencing errors, raw reads were error-corrected and collapsed into unique sequences using a nearest-neighbor algorithm that merged closely related sequences. To assign V, D and J gene segments, CDR3 sequences were aligned to IMGT reference sequences. For a sequence to be retained, at least a six-nucleotide match to both a V gene segment and a J gene segment was required. Rearrangements were classified as productive when the CDR3 lacked stop codons and remained in frame with V and J, and all other rearrangements were classified as non-productive. Following IMGT convention, CDR3 was defined as the stretch from the second conserved V-encoded cysteine to the conserved J-encoded phenylalanine. In an earlier analysis of 500 to 650 of the donors, sequences lacking an unambiguous match to a single V gene segment were excluded. An earlier analysis of almost 600 of the donors classified V segments as functional when productive rearrangements were above 56.7% and as segregating when the standard deviation between donors was above 5%. To diagnose cytomegalovirus status from the catalog of TCR beta chain sequences, a statistical classification framework was built. In a later analysis, V and J genes were assigned by comparing TCR nucleotide sequences against IMGT/GENE-DB human TR gene sequences. In a later analysis, CDR3 sequences and most-parsimonious VDJ recombination scenarios were assigned using the TCRdist pipeline. In a later analysis, every TCR beta chain was defined by the combination of its CDR3 amino acid sequence and its V-gene family, and reads without a unique V-gene family were dropped. As a way to deal with suspected cross-contamination and a sequencing artifact, a later analysis dropped under 600 nucleotide sequences that were highly shared and had low generation probability. In a later analysis, a clonal expansion index was calculated for each public chain from normalized within-repertoire ranks of inferred template counts. Generation probabilities in a later analysis came from a VDJ recombination model fitted to out-of-frame rearrangements, and those results were checked against IGoR. Hypergeometric tests were used in a later analysis to score TCR-TCR, TCR-HLA and TCR-CMV co-occurrence, with a repertoire-size bias correction applied to the TCR pairs. To estimate false discovery rates, a later analysis permuted the HLA or CMV assignments 20 times. In a later analysis, co-occurring TCRs were grouped using DBSCAN, with TCRdist sequence similarity added in when clustering inside HLA-allele-positive subsets. Co-occurrence clustering excluded repertoires with fewer than 30,000 or more than 120,000 public chains, plus five with anomalous nucleotide sharing. Entries here come from immuneACCESS through TCRdb and include only in-frame sequences with V and J called. Some clones fail to appear in such tables; in the studies checked, an unresolved V gene covers under half of the shortfall, and the cause of the remainder is unknown. From that table come the V and J calls and clone size; the DNA was used to work out D and trimming. Recorded for this sample are more than 150,000 clones; 77% of them occurred a single time. Over 1.1% of the sample is taken by the ten largest.

The investigation overall reported the following: A few of the identified cytomegalovirus-associated TCR beta chains were confirmed in vitro to be specific for cytomegalovirus antigens. It was suggested by the authors that the approach could potentially be generalized to other disease states and immunological phenotypes. In a later genetic analysis, fewer N-insertions in productive TCRs were reported among donors in an Asian-associated ancestry cluster than the roughly 700-donor mean. Roughly uniform sequencing depth across donors was assumed in presence/absence analyses, although this assumption may not hold. Correlated functional status among segregating V segments might be attributable to linkage disequilibrium, but an unknown experimental factor could not be ruled out. Only TCR beta chains were sequenced in this cohort, and the absence of alpha or paired-chain data limited detectable features. In a later analysis, HLA-associated TCR beta chains were found to be more clonally expanded and to have lower generation probabilities than equally common non-associated chains. Most TCR sequences were seen in very few donors, while some public TCRs were found in many individuals. Assigning TCR associations to individual alleles was difficult when HLA alleles, especially DR and DQ, strongly co-occurred. A later analysis found that TCR association rates varied across HLA loci, with DRB1 alleles showing the most associated TCRs and HLA-C alleles the fewest. The sequencing pipeline was judged likely to have produced a cluster of highly shared sequence variants as a technical artifact. Some IMGT-functional V segments, including TRBV6-2 and TRBV6-3, could not be told apart with the 87-base-pair reads, so those segments were excluded. In a later analysis, most CMV-associated TCR beta chains were found to appear HLA-restricted, with HLA associations seemingly driven largely by CMV exposure. In a later genetic analysis, a missense DCLRE1C variant was associated with V-gene and J-gene trimming of TCR beta chains, and the association was replicated in an independent cohort. Because counts were too low, fewer than 20 rarely observed V segments, including chromosome 9 orphons, were excluded from the earlier analysis of 587 of the donors. HLA typing was unavailable for some donors at each locus, so association tests used only the typed subset. A total of roughly 160 TCR beta chains were listed by the study as associated with cytomegalovirus. In a later analysis, several top co-occurrence clusters were reported to appear linked to parvovirus B19, influenza, CMV and Epstein-Barr virus. Cytomegalovirus status was reported to be diagnosed by the classifier with high specificity and sensitivity in both the original and validation cohorts. A further reported finding was that TCR beta sequences accurately predicted the HLA-A and HLA-B alleles for most subjects in the first cohort. An earlier analysis of several hundred of the donors showed that most TCR beta V segments appeared in productive rearrangements either about 90% or about 30% of the time, which broadly matched IMGT annotations. At a false discovery rate of 0.05, a later analysis linked 16,951 TCR beta sequences to specific HLA alleles. For the cohort, immune exposure information was limited to CMV serostatus.

As to this clone: Its binding antigen is unknown. No much larger clonotype is one base removed from it; base qualities were not supplied.

CDR1 and CDR2 are read off the germline V gene as MNHEY and SVGAGI. Trimming costs V 0 bases and J 1 base, and their ends lie 9 bases apart. Its CDR3 holds 15 amino acids, cysteine through phenylalanine. The only DNA kept is the CDR3, 45 bases in frame from the first base. In total, roughly 670 healthy bone marrow donors made up the cohort. At the time of sampling, every cohort member was nominally healthy, though immune exposures that went unrecorded were likely present. The donor tested CMV seronegative and was one of the 352 seronegative cohort members. A peripheral blood sample was collected from each donor, and TCR beta sequencing was performed on peripheral blood mononuclear cells. The Qiagen DNeasy Blood Extraction Kit was used to extract genomic DNA from the blood cell samples.

Specimen: PBMCs. Rearrangement joined TRBV6-5 to TRBJ1-2; too little of a D gene remains to name it. This TCR was recovered from a man younger than 35 in good health and CMV-seronegative. The CDR3 in this case is CASSYSPVLNYGYTF. The nucleotides are TGTGCCAGCAGTTACTCGCCGGTTCTTAACTATGGCTACACCTTC.